This entry concerns a single TCR beta chain. This same CDR3 is encoded by further DNA sequences in the sample. In the source study's methods: Reference gene primer amplification yielded estimated nucleated cell counts. Sequencing used immunoSEQ multiplex PCR; TCRdb keeps in-frame clones, though not all of them. V and J calls and clone size follow that table, whereas D and trimming were derived from the DNA. This sample has 210,000 or so clones, with around 85% found just once. This sample stems from a study of blood T cell repertoires in COVID-19. Study context: Donors in Cohort 3 who had recovered were those with two negative PCRs, healthcare professional clearance, or resolution of their symptoms.

The V gene's germline CDR1 is MNHEY and CDR2 SVGAGI. The CDR3 contains 13 residues. The V gene lost 4 bases and the J gene lost 1 base, with 5 bases spanning the gap. The gene calls are TRBV6-5 and TRBJ1-5; D unclear. This TCR was recovered from a woman in her forties or fifties in a cohort exposed to, infected with or recovered from COVID-19 (not recorded which). The sequenced material came from PBMCs or T cells enriched from blood (not recorded which). The CDR3 DNA is TGTGCCAGCAGTTCCGTGAGCAATCAGCCCCAGCATTTT. Protein product: CASSSVSNQPQHF.